The T cell receptor beta chain under discussion was sequenced for a study of glioma-infiltrating T cells after dendritic cell vaccination. Measured with immunoSEQ multiplex PCR; TCRdb has only the in-frame clones, and not every one. This table has approximately 82,000 clones, approximately 90% appearing once. The sequence was collected from a human donor with glioblastoma. The source material was blood, sampled before dendritic cell vaccination.

The CDR3 DNA reads TGCAGCGTTCTTGGACTAGCGGGAGGGCGTGGCACAGATACGCAGTATTTT. This codes for CSVLGLAGGRGTDTQYF. V usage is TRBV29-1 and J usage is TRBJ2-3; TRBD2 agrees at 15 bases. Germline CDR1 SQVTM, CDR2 ANQGSEA. J was trimmed by 1 base and V by 5 bases; bases with no gene match: 7. The CDR3 runs to 17 residues.